The text below deals with one TCR beta chain. Original handling: Amplification from reference gene primers served as the basis for estimated nucleated cell counts. The assay was immunoSEQ multiplex PCR, and TCRdb's table has in-frame clones only and misses some. Clonal size and the V and J genes are those of that table, whereas D and trimming came from the DNA. The sample records 28,000 or so clones, about 91% being singletons. This sample was taken from a study of blood T cell repertoires in COVID-19. V dropped 3 bases and J dropped 4; count of bases not matched to a gene: 11. CDR1 is SGDLS, CDR2 YYNGEE, per germline. This CDR3 is built from 16 residues.

Material: peripheral blood. This sequence joins TRBV9 and TRBJ2-3, with TRBD2 identical over 7 bases. The TCR originated in a human donor with active COVID-19. The donor label of this sample is uncertain. CDR3 in DNA: TGTGCCAGCAGCGCATACTGGGAGGGAAGTGCAGATACGCAGTATTTT. It translates to CASSAYWEGSADTQYF.